Listed below are T cell receptor beta chains from one sample, sequenced in a study of STAT3 mutations in large granular lymphocyte leukemia. This table comes from immunoSEQ multiplex PCR, and its TCRdb copy is limited to in-frame clones, with some not included. The sample has 9,500 to 15,000 clones, about 80% seen once. Material: peripheral blood mononuclear cells. The receptors were sampled from a man aged 60 to 69 with T-cell large granular lymphocyte leukemia. Some clones in this sample may be carry-over from other donors' samples. Both conserved end residues are part of each CDR3. The D gene is left open where the match is weak. Some rows mark clone size as missing; the rest say once, few, many or name a class of expanded clone.

size: NA; J: TRBJ1-5; V: TRBV29-1; D: TRBD1; DNA: TGCAGCATTCAGACAGGGGATCAGCCCCAGCATTTT; CDR3: CSIQTGDQPQHF
size: once; J: TRBJ2-1; V: TRBV5-1; D: TRBD2; DNA: TGCGCCAGCAGCTCTTGGCGGGAGGGTTCCTACAATGAGCAGTTCTTC; CDR3: CASSSWREGSYNEQFF
size: NA; J: TRBJ2-1; V: TRBV29-1; D: NA; DNA: TGCAGCGTGGACGACAGGTACGGTGAGCAGTTCTTC; CDR3: CSVDDRYGEQFF
size: few; J: TRBJ1-2; V: TRBV6-5; D: NA; DNA: TGTGCCAGCAGTGAAACTGAAGACGGCGGCTACACCTTC; CDR3: CASSETEDGGYTF
size: NA; J: TRBJ2-5; V: TRBV7-9; D: NA; DNA: TGTGCCAGCAGCTTACGGGACTCGTACCAAGAGACCCAGTACTTC; CDR3: CASSLRDSYQETQYF
size: few; J: TRBJ1-2; V: TRBV4-2; D: NA; DNA: TGTGCCAGCAGCCAAGATGGGCACACTAACTATGGCTACACCTTC; CDR3: CASSQDGHTNYGYTF
size: few; J: TRBJ2-7; V: TRBV10-3; D: NA; DNA: TGTGCCATCAGCCAGGACGGACTTGGGGACGAGCAGTACTTC; CDR3: CAISQDGLGDEQYF
size: NA; J: TRBJ2-3; V: TRBV29-1; D: NA; DNA: TGCAGCGCTAGAGCTAGCACAGATACGCAGTATTTT; CDR3: CSARASTDTQYF
size: NA; J: TRBJ2-7; V: TRBV7-8; D: NA; DNA: TGTGCCAGCAGCTTAAATTGGGATGGCGAGCAGTACTTC; CDR3: CASSLNWDGEQYF
size: NA; J: TRBJ1-5; V: TRBV6-1; D: NA; DNA: TGTGCCAGCAGTGAACAGGGATATCAGCCCCAGCATTTT; CDR3: CASSEQGYQPQHF
size: NA; J: TRBJ2-7; V: TRBV6-5; D: NA; DNA: TGTGCCAGCAGTCCCGCGGCAGTTTCCTACGAGCAGTACTTC; CDR3: CASSPAAVSYEQYF
size: NA; J: TRBJ2-1; V: TRBV7-8; D: NA; DNA: TGTGCCAGCAGCCGCCGATGGGAGGTGCAGTTCTTC; CDR3: CASSRRWEVQFF
size: NA; J: TRBJ1-1; V: TRBV5-1; D: NA; DNA: TGCGCCAGCAGCCCTGTTAAAGGGAACACTGAAGCTTTCTTT; CDR3: CASSPVKGNTEAFF
size: medium-sized; J: TRBJ2-2; V: TRBV11-2; D: NA; DNA: TGTGCCAGCAGCCAAAACACGGGCGACACCGGGGAGCTGTTTTTT; CDR3: CASSQNTGDTGELFF
size: few; J: TRBJ2-1; V: TRBV7-3; D: NA; DNA: TGTGCCAGCAGCTCCTCTCCTTCAATTCAAAGGAGTGAGCAGTTCTTC; CDR3: CASSSSPSIQRSEQFF
size: NA; J: TRBJ2-2; V: TRBV7-9; D: TRBD1; DNA: TGTGCCAGCAGTTTCTCGACAGGGGTTACCGGGGAGCTGTTTTTT; CDR3: CASSFSTGVTGELFF
size: NA; J: TRBJ2-5; V: TRBV30; D: TRBD2; DNA: TGTGCCTGGAGTCTGAGCGGGAGGGCAGAGACCCAGTACTTC; CDR3: CAWSLSGRAETQYF
size: once; J: TRBJ2-1; V: TRBV30; D: NA; DNA: TGTGCCTGGAGGAGGGGTGAGCAGTTCTTC; CDR3: CAWRRGEQFF
size: NA; J: TRBJ1-1; V: TRBV30; D: NA; DNA: TGTGCCTGGGCCTTGGACGGGAACACTGAAGCTTTCTTT; CDR3: CAWALDGNTEAFF
size: few; J: TRBJ1-1; V: TRBV30; D: NA; DNA: TGTGCCTGGAGGGGGACGACTGAAGCTTTCTTT; CDR3: CAWRGTTEAFF
size: medium-sized; J: TRBJ1-1; V: TRBV29-1; D: TRBD1; DNA: TGCAGCGTTTGGACAGGGGGCCGGAACACTGAAGCTTTCTTT; CDR3: CSVWTGGRNTEAFF
size: once; J: TRBJ2-6; V: TRBV30; D: NA; DNA: TGTGCCTGGGAGCAGGGTCCCGCCTCTGGGGCCAACGTCCTGACTTTC; CDR3: CAWEQGPASGANVLTF
size: NA; J: TRBJ1-2; V: TRBV10-2; D: NA; DNA: TGCGCCAGCAGTGAGAACGGGGGGACCTATGGCTACACCTTC; CDR3: CASSENGGTYGYTF
size: once; J: TRBJ2-3; V: TRBV18; D: TRBD2; DNA: TGTGCCAGCTCCATTACTAGCGGCACAGATACGCAGTATTTT; CDR3: CASSITSGTDTQYF
size: NA; J: TRBJ2-1; V: TRBV14; D: TRBD1; DNA: TGTGCCAGCAGCCAAGACCTTTACAGGGGGCATGAGCAGTTCTTC; CDR3: CASSQDLYRGHEQFF
size: few; J: TRBJ2-1; V: TRBV7-9; D: TRBD1; DNA: TGTGCCAGCAGCTCGGGACAGTTAGCTGTCATCGAGCAGTTCTTC; CDR3: CASSSGQLAVIEQFF
size: NA; J: TRBJ2-7; V: TRBV5-1; D: TRBD1; DNA: TGCGCCAGCAGCTGGGACAGGGTCAACGAGCAGTACTTC; CDR3: CASSWDRVNEQYF
size: NA; J: TRBJ1-5; V: TRBV18; D: NA; DNA: TGTGCCAGCTCACGATCAGAGGGGGGCAATCAGCCCCAGCATTTT; CDR3: CASSRSEGGNQPQHF
size: NA; J: TRBJ2-1; V: TRBV18; D: NA; DNA: TGTGCCAGCTCACCACGGTTAGGGCACAATGAGCAGTTCTTC; CDR3: CASSPRLGHNEQFF
size: once; J: TRBJ2-2; V: TRBV27; D: NA; DNA: TGTGCCAGCGGCGACCCCCGACTAGTTCTAGCCGGGGAGCTGTTTTTT; CDR3: CASGDPRLVLAGELFF
size: NA; J: TRBJ2-1; V: TRBV5-1; D: TRBD2; DNA: TGCGCCAGCAGCCTAGGACTAGCGGGAGTCCATGAGCAGTTCTTC; CDR3: CASSLGLAGVHEQFF
size: NA; J: TRBJ1-5; V: TRBV5-1; D: NA; DNA: TGCGCCAGCAGCTTGGGGGATTATAGCAATCAGCCCCAGCATTTT; CDR3: CASSLGDYSNQPQHF
size: NA; J: TRBJ2-2; V: TRBV27; D: TRBD1; DNA: TGTGCCAGCAGTTTATACCGGACAGGGGCCGGGGAGCTGTTTTTT; CDR3: CASSLYRTGAGELFF
size: NA; J: TRBJ1-1; V: TRBV29-1; D: NA; DNA: TGCAGCGTAAACACGGTCCCTGAAGCTTTCTTT; CDR3: CSVNTVPEAFF
size: NA; J: TRBJ1-3; V: TRBV30; D: NA; DNA: TGTGCCTGGAGTTCGGGACGGCTTTACTCTGGAAACACCATATATTTT; CDR3: CAWSSGRLYSGNTIYF
size: NA; J: TRBJ2-6; V: TRBV27; D: TRBD2; DNA: TGTGCCAGCAGCGCCCTTAGCGGGGGATCCTCTGGGGCCAACGTCCTGACTTTC; CDR3: CASSALSGGSSGANVLTF
size: NA; J: TRBJ2-3; V: TRBV7-2; D: TRBD2; DNA: TGTGCCAGCAGCCCCCGGCTAGCGGGAGCGGTAGATACGCAGTATTTT; CDR3: CASSPRLAGAVDTQYF
size: NA; J: TRBJ1-5; V: TRBV30; D: NA; DNA: TGTGCCTGGGGTCCAGTCAATCAGCCCCAGCATTTT; CDR3: CAWGPVNQPQHF
size: NA; J: TRBJ2-1; V: TRBV10-2; D: NA; DNA: TGCGCCAGCAGTGACCTTGTGGCGAACTATAACAATGAGCAGTTCTTC; CDR3: CASSDLVANYNNEQFF
size: few; J: TRBJ2-1; V: TRBV6-5; D: NA; DNA: TGTGCCAGCGGGCGAACCGATGAGCAGTTCTTC; CDR3: CASGRTDEQFF
size: once; J: TRBJ2-2; V: TRBV30; D: NA; DNA: TGTGCCTGGAGTCTAGCGAGGAACACCGGGGAGCTGTTTTTT; CDR3: CAWSLARNTGELFF
size: NA; J: TRBJ1-2; V: TRBV28; D: NA; DNA: TGTGCCAGCAGCTTAAGGGGTCAGGGAAGGATCTATGGCTACACCTTC; CDR3: CASSLRGQGRIYGYTF
size: NA; J: TRBJ2-5; V: TRBV6-5; D: NA; DNA: TGTGCCAGCACCCAATCGACTAACGAAGAGACCCAGTACTTC; CDR3: CASTQSTNEETQYF
size: NA; J: TRBJ2-3; V: TRBV5-1; D: NA; DNA: TGCGCCAGCAGAGTGGGGCAGGATACGCAGTATTTT; CDR3: CASRVGQDTQYF
size: few; J: TRBJ1-1; V: TRBV5-1; D: NA; DNA: TGCGCCAGCAGCTTGGATCGGGGAGGGGGAACTGAAGCTTTCTTT; CDR3: CASSLDRGGGTEAFF
size: NA; J: TRBJ2-2; V: TRBV7-2; D: TRBD2; DNA: TGTGCCAGCAGCTGGGGACTAGCGGGAGTTATCGGGGAGCTGTTTTTT; CDR3: CASSWGLAGVIGELFF
size: NA; J: TRBJ2-7; V: TRBV5-1; D: TRBD2; DNA: TGCGCCAGCAGCTTTGGTACTAGCGGGAGCTCCTACGAGCAGTACTTC; CDR3: CASSFGTSGSSYEQYF
size: NA; J: TRBJ2-7; V: TRBV6-5; D: NA; DNA: TGTGCCAGCAGTTACGGGACACGGGCCGAGCAGTACTTC; CDR3: CASSYGTRAEQYF
size: NA; J: TRBJ1-2; V: TRBV19; D: NA; DNA: TGTGCCAGTAGTATAACAGGGCATGGCTACACCTTC; CDR3: CASSITGHGYTF
size: NA; J: TRBJ1-1; V: TRBV7-9; D: NA; DNA: TGTGCCAGCGACAACGGGAGAGATAACACTGAAGCTTTCTTT; CDR3: CASDNGRDNTEAFF
size: NA; J: TRBJ1-1; V: TRBV6-4; D: TRBD1; DNA: TGTGCCAGCAGTCCGACAGGGGGTTTGGCTGAAGCTTTCTTT; CDR3: CASSPTGGLAEAFF
size: NA; J: TRBJ2-3; V: TRBV19; D: NA; DNA: TGTGCCAGTAGTATACTGGGGGTCCCAGATACGCAGTATTTT; CDR3: CASSILGVPDTQYF
size: NA; J: TRBJ2-1; V: TRBV28; D: NA; DNA: TGTGCCAGCAGTTTATATTCGCCAAATGAGCAGTTCTTC; CDR3: CASSLYSPNEQFF
size: NA; J: TRBJ2-7; V: TRBV6-1; D: NA; DNA: TGTGCCAGCAGTGAAGGGAGCGCCTTTGGGGAGCAGTACTTC; CDR3: CASSEGSAFGEQYF
size: NA; J: TRBJ1-5; V: TRBV5-4; D: NA; DNA: TGTGCCAGCAGCTTGAAAGGAGACAGAAATCAGCCCCAGCATTTT; CDR3: CASSLKGDRNQPQHF
size: NA; J: TRBJ2-1; V: TRBV14; D: TRBD2; DNA: TGTGCCAGCAGCCAAGAATGGGGCCCTAGCGGGAACTACAATGAGCAGTTCTTC; CDR3: CASSQEWGPSGNYNEQFF